The sequence of this TCR beta chain was determined in a study of cytomegalovirus exposure and HLA in healthy donors. The CDR3 runs 13 residues. J was trimmed by 5 bases and V by 4 bases; bases with no gene match: 3. CDR1 is LGHNA, CDR2 YSLEER, per germline. This PCR relied on a set of 60 Vbeta primers and 13 Jbeta primers. Profiling relied on immunoSEQ multiplex PCR, and the TCRdb table lists in-frame clones only, not all of them. This table holds some 180,000 clones, 65% to 85% found once. Sequencing was done on a sample of PBMCs. The clonotype comes from a female donor in good health and CMV-seronegative. The chain recombines TRBV4-3 with TRBJ2-5, with 8 bases lining up with TRBD1. The CDR3 loop is CASSPTGVETQYF. For the CDR3, the DNA is TGCGCCAGCAGCCCGACAGGGGTTGAGACCCAGTACTTC.